The T cell receptor beta chain under discussion was sequenced for a study of blood T cell repertoires in COVID-19. Study information: COVID-19 samples from acute and convalescent phases originated in the United States, Italy and Spain. The cDNA or gDNA used as material had been derived from T cells, B-cell-depleted T cells, or PBMCs.

The assay was immunoSEQ multiplex PCR, and TCRdb's table has in-frame clones only and misses some. Found here are about 120,000 clones, around four fifths of them singletons; the top ten hold around 10%. The CDR3 spans 15 residues. Trimming removed 0 bases from V and 8 bases from J, with 15 bases in between. Germline CDR1 SGHRS, CDR2 YFSETQ. V usage is TRBV5-1 and J usage is TRBJ1-3, with D possibly matching TRBD1 (5 bases). The sequence was collected from a human donor in a cohort sampled during active COVID-19. Sequencing was carried out using peripheral blood. The DNA of the CDR3 is TGCGCCAGCAGCTTGGTTGGGCAGGGTATAGACACCATATATTTT. Translation: CASSLVGQGIDTIYF.